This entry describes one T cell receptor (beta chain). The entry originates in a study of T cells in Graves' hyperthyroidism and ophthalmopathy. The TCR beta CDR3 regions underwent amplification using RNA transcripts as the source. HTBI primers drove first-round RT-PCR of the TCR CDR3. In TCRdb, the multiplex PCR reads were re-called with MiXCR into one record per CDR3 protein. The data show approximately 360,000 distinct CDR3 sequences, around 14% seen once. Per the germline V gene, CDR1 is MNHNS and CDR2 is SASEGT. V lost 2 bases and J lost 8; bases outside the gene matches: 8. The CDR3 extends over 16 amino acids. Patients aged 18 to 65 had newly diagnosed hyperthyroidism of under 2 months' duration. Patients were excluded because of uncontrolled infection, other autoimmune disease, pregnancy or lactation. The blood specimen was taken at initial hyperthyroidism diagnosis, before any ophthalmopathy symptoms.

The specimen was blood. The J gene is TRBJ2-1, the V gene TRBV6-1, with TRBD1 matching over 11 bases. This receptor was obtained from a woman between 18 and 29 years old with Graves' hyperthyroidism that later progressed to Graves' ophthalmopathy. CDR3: CASSEFKDRGRDEQFF. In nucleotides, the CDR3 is TGTGCCAGCAGTGAATTTAAGGACAGGGGGCGCGATGAGCAGTTCTTC.